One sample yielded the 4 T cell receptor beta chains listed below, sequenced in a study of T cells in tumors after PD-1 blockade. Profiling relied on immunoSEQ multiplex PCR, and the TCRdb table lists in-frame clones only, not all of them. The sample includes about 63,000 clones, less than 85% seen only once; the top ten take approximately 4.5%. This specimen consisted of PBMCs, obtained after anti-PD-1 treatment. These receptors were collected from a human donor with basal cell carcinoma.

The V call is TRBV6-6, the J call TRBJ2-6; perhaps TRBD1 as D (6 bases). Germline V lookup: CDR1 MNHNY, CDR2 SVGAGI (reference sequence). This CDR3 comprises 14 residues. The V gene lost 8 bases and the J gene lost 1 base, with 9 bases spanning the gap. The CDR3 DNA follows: TGTGCCAGCGCAACAGGGTCTGGGGCCAACGTCCTGACTTTC. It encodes CASATGSGANVLTF.

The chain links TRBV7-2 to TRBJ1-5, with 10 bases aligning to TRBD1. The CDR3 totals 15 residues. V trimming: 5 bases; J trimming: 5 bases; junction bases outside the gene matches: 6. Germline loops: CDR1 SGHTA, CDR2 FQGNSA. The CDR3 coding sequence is TGTGCCAGCAGCCTGGACAGGGGGTCGTATCAGCCCCAGCATTTT. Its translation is CASSLDRGSYQPQHF.

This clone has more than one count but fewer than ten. DNA of the CDR3: TGTGCCAGCAGCAAAGCAGGACAGGGGGCGAACACTGAAGCTTTCTTT. This codes for CASSKAGQGANTEAFF. The chain carries TRBV21-1 and TRBJ1-1; the table assigns TRBD1, which was not confirmed against the DNA. TRBV21-1 is recorded as a pseudogene. The CDR3 length is 16 residues.

The CDR3 loop is CASSLEGTVNQPQHF. CDR3 sequence (DNA): TGTGCCAGCAGCTTAGAGGGGACAGTTAATCAGCCCCAGCATTTT. The chain carries TRBV7-2 and TRBJ1-5, with 7 bases fitting TRBD1. This CDR3 has 15 amino acids. The V segment lost 1 base and the J segment 4 bases; nucleotides outside the gene matches: 4. Per germline, CDR1 SGHTA and CDR2 FQGNSA.